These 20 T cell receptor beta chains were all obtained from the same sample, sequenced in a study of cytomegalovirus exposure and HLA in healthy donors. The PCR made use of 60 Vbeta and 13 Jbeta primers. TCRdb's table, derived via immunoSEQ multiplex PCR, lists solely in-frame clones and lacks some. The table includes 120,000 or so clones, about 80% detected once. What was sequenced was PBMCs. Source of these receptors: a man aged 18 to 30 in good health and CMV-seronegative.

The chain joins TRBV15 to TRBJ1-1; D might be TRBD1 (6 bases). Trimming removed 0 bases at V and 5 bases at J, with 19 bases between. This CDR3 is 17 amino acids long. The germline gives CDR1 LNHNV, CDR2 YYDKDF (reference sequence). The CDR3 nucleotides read TGTGCCACCAGCAGAGATGGGAGGGGGGTATCGGTTACTGAAGCTTTCTTT. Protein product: CATSRDGRGVSVTEAFF.

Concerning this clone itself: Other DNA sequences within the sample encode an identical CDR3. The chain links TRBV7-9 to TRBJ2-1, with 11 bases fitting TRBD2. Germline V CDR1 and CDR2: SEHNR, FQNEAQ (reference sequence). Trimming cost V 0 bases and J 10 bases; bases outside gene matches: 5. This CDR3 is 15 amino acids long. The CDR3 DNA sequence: TGTGCCAGCAGCTTAGCTAGCGGGGGGGCGAAAGAGCAGTTCTTC. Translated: CASSLASGGAKEQFF. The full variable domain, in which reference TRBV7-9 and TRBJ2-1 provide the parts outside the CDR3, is DTGVSQNPRHKITKRGQNVTFRCDPISEHNRLYWYRQTLGQGPEFLTYFQNEAQLEKSRLLSDRFSAERPKGSFSTLEIQRTEQGDSAMYLCASSLASGGAKEQFFGPGTRLTVL.

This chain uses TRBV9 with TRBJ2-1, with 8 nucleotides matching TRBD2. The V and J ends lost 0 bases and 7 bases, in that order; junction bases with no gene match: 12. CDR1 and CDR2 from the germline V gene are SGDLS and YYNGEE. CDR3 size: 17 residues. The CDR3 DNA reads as TGTGCCAGCAGCGTAGACCCCCCGGGACTAGTGAGGAATGAGCAGTTCTTC. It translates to CASSVDPPGLVRNEQFF.

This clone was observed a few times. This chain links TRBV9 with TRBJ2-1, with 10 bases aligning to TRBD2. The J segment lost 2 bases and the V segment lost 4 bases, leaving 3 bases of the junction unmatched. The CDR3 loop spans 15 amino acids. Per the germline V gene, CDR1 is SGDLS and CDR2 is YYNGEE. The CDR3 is CASSPAGGAYNEQFF. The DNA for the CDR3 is TGTGCCAGCAGCCCAGCGGGGGGGGCCTACAATGAGCAGTTCTTC.

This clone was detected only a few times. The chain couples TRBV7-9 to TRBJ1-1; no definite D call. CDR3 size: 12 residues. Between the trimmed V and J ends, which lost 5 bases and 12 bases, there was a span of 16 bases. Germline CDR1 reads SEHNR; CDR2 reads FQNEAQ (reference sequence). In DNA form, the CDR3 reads TGTGCCAGCAGCCCCACCGACCCGGACTCTTTCTTT. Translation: CASSPTDPDSFF.

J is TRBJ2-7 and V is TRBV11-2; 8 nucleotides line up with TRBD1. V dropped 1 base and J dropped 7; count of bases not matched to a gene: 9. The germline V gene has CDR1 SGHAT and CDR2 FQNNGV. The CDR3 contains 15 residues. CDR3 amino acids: CASSLGGTGVEEQYF. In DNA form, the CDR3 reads TGTGCCAGCAGCTTAGGTGGGACAGGAGTAGAGGAGCAGTACTTC.

The CDR3, as DNA: TGCGCCAGCAGCTCGAACCCGGACAGCCCCGAGCAGTACTTC. Protein sequence: CASSSNPDSPEQYF. The chain employs TRBV4-1 and TRBJ2-7, with a tentative D call TRBD1 (6 bases). Looked up from germline, CDR1 is MGHRA and CDR2 is YSYEKL. The CDR3 consists of 14 residues. With 5 bases removed from V and 6 bases from J, the gap between germline ends came to 17 bases.

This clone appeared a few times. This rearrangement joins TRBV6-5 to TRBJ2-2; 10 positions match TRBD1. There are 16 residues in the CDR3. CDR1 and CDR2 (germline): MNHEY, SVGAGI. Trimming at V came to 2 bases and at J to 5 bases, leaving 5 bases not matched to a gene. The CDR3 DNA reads TGTGCCAGCAGTTACCGTGGGACAGGGGCTACCGGGGAGCTGTTTTTT. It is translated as CASSYRGTGATGELFF.

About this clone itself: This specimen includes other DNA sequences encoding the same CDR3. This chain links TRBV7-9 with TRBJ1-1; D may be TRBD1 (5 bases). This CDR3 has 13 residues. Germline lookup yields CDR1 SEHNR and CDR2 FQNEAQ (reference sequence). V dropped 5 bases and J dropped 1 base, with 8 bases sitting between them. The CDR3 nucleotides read TGTGCCAGCAGCCTCGGACAGAACACTGAAGCTTTCTTT. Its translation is CASSLGQNTEAFF.

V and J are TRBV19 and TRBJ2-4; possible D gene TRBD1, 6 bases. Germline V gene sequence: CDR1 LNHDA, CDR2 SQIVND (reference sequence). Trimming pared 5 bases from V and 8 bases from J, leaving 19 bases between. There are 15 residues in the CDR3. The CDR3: CASSPTMGAGDIQYF. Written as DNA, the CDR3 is TGTGCCAGTAGTCCAACCATGGGGGCAGGAGACATTCAGTACTTC.

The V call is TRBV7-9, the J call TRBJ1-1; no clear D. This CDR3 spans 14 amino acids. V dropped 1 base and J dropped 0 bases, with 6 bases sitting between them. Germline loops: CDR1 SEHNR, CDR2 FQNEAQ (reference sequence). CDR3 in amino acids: CASSLDLVNTEAFF. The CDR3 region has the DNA TGTGCCAGCAGCTTAGACTTAGTGAACACTGAAGCTTTCTTT.

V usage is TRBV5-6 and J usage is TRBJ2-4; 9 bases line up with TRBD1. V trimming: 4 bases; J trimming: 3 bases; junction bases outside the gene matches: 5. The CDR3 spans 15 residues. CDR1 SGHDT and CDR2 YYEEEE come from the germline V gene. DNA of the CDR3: TGTGCCAGCAGCCCGAAGGACAGGGGCAAAAACATTCAGTACTTC. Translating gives CASSPKDRGKNIQYF.

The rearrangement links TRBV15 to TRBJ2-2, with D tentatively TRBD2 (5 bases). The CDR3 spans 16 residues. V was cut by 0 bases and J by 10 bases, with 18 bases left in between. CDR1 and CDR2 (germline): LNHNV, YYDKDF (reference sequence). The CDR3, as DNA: TGTGCCACCAGCAGAGATCTCTCGCTAGCTAATGCGGAGCTGTTTTTT. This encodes CATSRDLSLANAELFF. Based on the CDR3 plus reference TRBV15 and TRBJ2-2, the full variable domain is DAMVIQNPRYQVTQFGKPVTLSCSQTLNHNVMYWYQQKSSQAPKLLFHYYDKDFNNEADTPDNFQSRRPNTSFCFLDIRSPGLGDTAMYLCATSRDLSLANAELFFGEGSRLTVL.

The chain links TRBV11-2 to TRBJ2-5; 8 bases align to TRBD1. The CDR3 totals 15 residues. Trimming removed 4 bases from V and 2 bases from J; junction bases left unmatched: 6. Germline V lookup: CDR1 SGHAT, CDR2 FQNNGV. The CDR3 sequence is CASSYGQGGQETQYF. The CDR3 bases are TGTGCCAGCAGCTATGGACAGGGTGGACAAGAGACCCAGTACTTC.

The CDR3 loop reads CASSFFSGANVLTF. The CDR3 nucleotides are TGTGCCAGCAGCTTTTTCTCCGGGGCCAACGTCCTGACTTTC. The rearrangement joins TRBV7-9 to TRBJ2-6; no clear D gene. The CDR3 has 14 residues. Deletions cut 3 bases from V and 4 bases from J, with 7 bases between. The germline V gene encodes CDR1 SEHNR and CDR2 FQNEAQ (reference sequence).

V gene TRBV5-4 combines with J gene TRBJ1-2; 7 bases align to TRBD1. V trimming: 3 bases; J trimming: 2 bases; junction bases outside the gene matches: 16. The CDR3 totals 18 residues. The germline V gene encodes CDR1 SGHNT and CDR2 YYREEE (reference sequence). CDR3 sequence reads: CASSSWDSERSENYGYTF. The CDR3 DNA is TGTGCCAGCAGCTCTTGGGACAGCGAGAGGAGCGAAAACTATGGCTACACCTTC. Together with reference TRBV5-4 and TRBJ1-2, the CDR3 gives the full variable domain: ETGVTQSPTHLIKTRGQQVTLRCSSQSGHNTVSWYQQALGQGPQFIFQYYREEENGRGNFPPRFSGLQFPNYSSELNVNALELDDSALYLCASSSWDSERSENYGYTFGSGTRLTVV.

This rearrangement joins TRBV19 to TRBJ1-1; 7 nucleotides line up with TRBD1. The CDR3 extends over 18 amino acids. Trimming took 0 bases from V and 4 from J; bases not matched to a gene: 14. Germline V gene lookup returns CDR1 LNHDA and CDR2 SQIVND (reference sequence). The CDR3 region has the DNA TGTGCCAGTAGTATAGATCAGGGGGGCCAAAAGGACCCCACTGAAGCTTTCTTT. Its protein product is CASSIDQGGQKDPTEAFF.

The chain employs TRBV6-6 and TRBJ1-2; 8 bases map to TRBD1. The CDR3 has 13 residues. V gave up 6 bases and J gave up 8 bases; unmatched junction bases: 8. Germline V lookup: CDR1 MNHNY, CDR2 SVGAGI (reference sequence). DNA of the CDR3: TGTGCCAGCAGCCTGGACAGGGCTAGGGGCTACACCTTC. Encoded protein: CASSLDRARGYTF.

CDR3 amino acids: CSARGGDGYTF. Here the CDR3 DNA reads TGCAGTGCTAGGGGGGGAGATGGCTACACCTTC. The chain carries TRBV20-1 and TRBJ1-2; D might be TRBD1 (5 bases). Germline lookup yields CDR1 DFQATT and CDR2 SNEGSKA (reference sequence). The CDR3 spans 11 residues. V lost 3 bases to trimming and J lost 6 bases, with 8 bases between them.

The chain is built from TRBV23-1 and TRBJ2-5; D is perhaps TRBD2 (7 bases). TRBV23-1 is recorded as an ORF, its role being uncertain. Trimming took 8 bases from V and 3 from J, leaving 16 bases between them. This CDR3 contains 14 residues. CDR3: CASSRGGREETQYF. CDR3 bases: TGCGCCAGCTCCCGCGGGGGCCGCGAAGAGACCCAGTACTTC.